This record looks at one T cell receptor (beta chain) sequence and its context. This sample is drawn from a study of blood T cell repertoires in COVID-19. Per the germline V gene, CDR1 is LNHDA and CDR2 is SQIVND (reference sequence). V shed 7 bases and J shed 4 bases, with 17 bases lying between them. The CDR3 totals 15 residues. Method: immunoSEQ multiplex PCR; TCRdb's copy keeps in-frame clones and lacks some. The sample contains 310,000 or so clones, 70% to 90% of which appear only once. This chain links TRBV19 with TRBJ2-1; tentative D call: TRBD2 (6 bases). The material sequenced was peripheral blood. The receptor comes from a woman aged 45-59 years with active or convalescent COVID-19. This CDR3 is CASTPATSQYNEQFF. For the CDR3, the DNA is TGTGCCAGTACCCCAGCAACTAGCCAATACAATGAGCAGTTCTTC.